The T cell receptor beta chain described here comes from a study of CD8 T cells in ankylosing spondylitis. V lost 0 bases and J lost 0, with 10 bases in between. Germline V gives CDR1 DFQATT, CDR2 SNEGSKA (reference sequence). The CDR3 covers 15 residues. Each CDR3 protein gets one entry after TCRdb re-called the 5' RACE reads with MiXCR. The sample comprises roughly 170,000 distinct CDR3 sequences, approximately 9% of which are singletons, and about 15% rests with the top ten. The rearrangement uses TRBV20-1 and TRBJ2-3, with D tentatively TRBD2 (5 bases). Material: blood, either unsorted or a sorted T cell fraction (not recorded which). The origin of this receptor is a female donor with ankylosing spondylitis or in good health (not recorded which). CDR3 nucleotides: TGCAGTGCTAGAGACGGAGCGGCTAGCACAGATACGCAGTATTTT. Amino acids: CSARDGAASTDTQYF.